This TCR beta chain came from a study of blood T cell repertoires in COVID-19. In the authors' workflow: Reference gene primer amplification gave nucleated cell count estimates. Method: immunoSEQ multiplex PCR; TCRdb's copy keeps in-frame clones and lacks some. V and J calls and clone size come straight from that table; D and trimming were deduced from the DNA. Of just under 300,000 clones listed, more than 75% are singletons. This clone was recorded once. V shed 10 bases and J 0 bases; nucleotides not matched to a gene: 4. Germline V CDR1 and CDR2: ENHRY, SYGVKD. The CDR3 totals 13 residues. Sequencing used peripheral blood. The source of this sequence is a man aged 70 or older with acute or convalescent COVID-19. The chain is built from TRBV10-3 and TRBJ1-1, with TRBD1 matching over 8 bases. The CDR3 region has the DNA TGTGCCACCTCGACAGGGGTGAACACTGAAGCTTTCTTT. Its protein product is CATSTGVNTEAFF.